A selection of T cell receptor beta chains follows, all from one sample in a study of CD8 T cells in ankylosing spondylitis. TCRdb redid the calling of the 5' RACE reads with MiXCR, one entry per CDR3 protein. Of about 540,000 distinct CDR3 sequences in the sample, approximately 12% were seen once. Material: blood, either unsorted or a sorted T cell fraction (not recorded which). The receptors shown here come from a male donor with ankylosing spondylitis. Each CDR3 is given with its conserved first and last residue. The D gene is left open where the match is weak. Only some rows state a clone size, as once, few, many or a class for expanded clones.

size: few; J: TRBJ2-1; D: TRBD2; V: TRBV5-1; DNA: TGCGCCAGTAGGACGGGAGGTGGTGAGCAGTTCTTC; CDR3: CASRTGGGEQFF
size: .; J: TRBJ1-1; D: TRBD1; V: TRBV20-1; DNA: TGCAGTGTCGAGAGCAGGGGGCGGACTGAAGCTTTCTTT; CDR3: CSVESRGRTEAFF
size: many; J: TRBJ1-1; D: .; V: TRBV11-2; DNA: TGTGCCAGCAGCTTCGACGGAATGAACACTGAAGCTTTCTTT; CDR3: CASSFDGMNTEAFF
size: many; J: TRBJ2-1; D: .; V: TRBV5-1; DNA: TGCGCCAGCAGCTTAAGGGGGGGACAATTCAGTTACTCCTACAATGAGCAGTTCTTC; CDR3: CASSLRGGQFSYSYNEQFF
size: many; J: TRBJ2-2; D: TRBD2; V: TRBV5-1; DNA: TGCGCCAGCAGCTCCAGCGGGAGGAACACCGGGGAGCTGTTTTTT; CDR3: CASSSSGRNTGELFF
size: few; J: TRBJ1-4; D: TRBD1; V: TRBV7-2; DNA: TGTGCCAGCCGAGGGGGCGATGAAAAACTGTTTTTT; CDR3: CASRGGDEKLFF
size: many; J: TRBJ2-5; D: TRBD1; V: TRBV5-1; DNA: TGCGCCAGCAGCTTGAACAGGGGGAAGGGTCAAGAGACCCAGTACTTC; CDR3: CASSLNRGKGQETQYF
size: few; J: TRBJ1-4; D: .; V: TRBV7-9; DNA: TGTGCCAGCAGCTTATCAGGATTGCGAGGAGAAAAACTGTTTTTT; CDR3: CASSLSGLRGEKLFF
size: few; J: TRBJ2-7; D: TRBD1; V: TRBV19; DNA: TGTGCCAGTAGTACGAGACAGGGCGTCTCCTACGAGCAGTACTTC; CDR3: CASSTRQGVSYEQYF
size: .; J: TRBJ1-2; D: .; V: TRBV7-2; DNA: TGTGCCAGCAGCTTAGCGGAAGAAGGCTACACCTTC; CDR3: CASSLAEEGYTF
size: many; J: TRBJ1-1; D: TRBD1; V: TRBV7-9; DNA: TGTGCCAGCAGCGAACAGGGGACGGACACTGAAGCTTTCTTT; CDR3: CASSEQGTDTEAFF
size: .; J: TRBJ2-3; D: TRBD2; V: TRBV3-1; DNA: TGTGCCAGCAGCACACGGACTAGCGGGAGGATCGCAGATACGCAGTATTTT; CDR3: CASSTRTSGRIADTQYF
size: .; J: TRBJ2-4; D: .; V: TRBV10-3; DNA: TGTGCCTCGAGGGCAGAAGCCAAAAACATTCAGTACTTC; CDR3: CASRAEAKNIQYF
size: .; J: TRBJ2-3; D: .; V: TRBV4-2; DNA: TGTGCCAGCAGCCAACCCTCTCCGGGACTCACGCCAGATACGCAGTATTTT; CDR3: CASSQPSPGLTPDTQYF
size: .; J: TRBJ1-1; D: .; V: TRBV29-1; DNA: TGCAGCGCCCAGCCCCCTTGGGACACTGAAGCTTTCTTT; CDR3: CSAQPPWDTEAFF
size: few; J: TRBJ2-3; D: TRBD1; V: TRBV5-1; DNA: TGCGCCAGCAGCGGCCGGGACAGGGTTGCAGATACGCAGTATTTT; CDR3: CASSGRDRVADTQYF
size: many; J: TRBJ2-2; D: .; V: TRBV5-1; DNA: TGCGCCAGCAGCGCTACTAGTGATCCGAACACCGGGGAGCTGTTTTTT; CDR3: CASSATSDPNTGELFF
size: .; J: TRBJ1-2; D: TRBD1; V: TRBV3-1; DNA: TGTGCCAGCATTGTAACAGGGGCAGATGGCTACACCTTC; CDR3: CASIVTGADGYTF
size: few; J: TRBJ1-4; D: .; V: TRBV12-3/TRBV12-4; DNA: TGTGCCAGCAGCAGTTCCGCAACTAATGAAAAACTGTTTTTT; CDR3: CASSSSATNEKLFF
size: .; J: TRBJ1-2; D: .; V: TRBV6-1; DNA: TGTGCCAGCAGGGCTCCGGACAGATATAACTATGGCTACACCTTC; CDR3: CASRAPDRYNYGYTF
size: few; J: TRBJ2-7; D: .; V: TRBV7-2; DNA: TGTGCCAGCAGCTTAGCGCGGGTGGTAGCATACGAGCAGTACTTC; CDR3: CASSLARVVAYEQYF
size: .; J: TRBJ2-2; D: TRBD1; V: TRBV24-1; DNA: TGTGCCACCAGTGATACAAGACAGGGAGCCGGGGAGCTGTTTTTT; CDR3: CATSDTRQGAGELFF
size: few; J: TRBJ2-7; D: TRBD2; V: TRBV20-1; DNA: TGCAGTGCTAGGAGTGGGAGGGCCGAGGAGCAGTACTTC; CDR3: CSARSGRAEEQYF
size: .; J: TRBJ1-1; D: .; V: TRBV29-1; DNA: TGCAGCGTAGAGGGAGTTTATCGCACTGAAGCTTTCTTT; CDR3: CSVEGVYRTEAFF
size: .; J: TRBJ2-4; D: .; V: TRBV7-9; DNA: TGTGCCAGCAGCTTAGCGACGGCCGAAGACATTCAGTACTTC; CDR3: CASSLATAEDIQYF
size: few; J: TRBJ2-2; D: .; V: TRBV11-2; DNA: TGTGCCAGCAGCCCCCTTCCCATTTTCGGAGGAAACACCGGGGAGCTGTTTTTT; CDR3: CASSPLPIFGGNTGELFF
size: few; J: TRBJ1-2; D: TRBD1; V: TRBV4-1; DNA: TGCGCCAGCAGCGGGGGTGGGACAGGGGGTTTCGGTGGCTACACCTTC; CDR3: CASSGGGTGGFGGYTF
size: .; J: TRBJ2-3; D: TRBD2; V: TRBV4-2; DNA: TGTGCCAGCAGCCAAGACGCGCTAGCGGATAATACGCAGTATTTT; CDR3: CASSQDALADNTQYF
size: .; J: TRBJ1-5; D: .; V: TRBV5-8; DNA: TGTGCCAGCAGCTTGGGCAGGGAAGCCAATCAGCCCCAGCATTTT; CDR3: CASSLGREANQPQHF
size: .; J: TRBJ2-3; D: TRBD2; V: TRBV4-2; DNA: TGTGCCAGCAGCCAAGGGGGACTAGTTGCAGATACGCAGTATTTT; CDR3: CASSQGGLVADTQYF
size: few; J: TRBJ1-5; D: .; V: TRBV15; DNA: TGTGCCACCAGCACCAGGACTTTAGGTCAGCCCCAGCATTTT; CDR3: CATSTRTLGQPQHF
size: .; J: TRBJ2-1; D: .; V: TRBV19; DNA: TGTGCCAGTAGTATAGGGGGACTTCTGGATGAGCAGTTCTTC; CDR3: CASSIGGLLDEQFF
size: few; J: TRBJ1-1; D: .; V: TRBV29-1; DNA: TGCAGCGTTAAAACGGGCATCGGGGGGGCTGAAGCTTTCTTT; CDR3: CSVKTGIGGAEAFF
size: few; J: TRBJ1-1; D: .; V: TRBV5-1; DNA: TGCGCCAGCAGCTTGGAAAGCCAGAACACTGAAGCTTTCTTT; CDR3: CASSLESQNTEAFF
size: few; J: TRBJ2-1; D: TRBD2; V: TRBV20-1; DNA: TGCAGTGCTAAGCTAGCGGGAGGGCATAACTCCTACAATGAGCAGTTCTTC; CDR3: CSAKLAGGHNSYNEQFF
size: .; J: TRBJ2-3; D: .; V: TRBV30; DNA: TGTGCCTTGACGTTGGGCCCTCTCCTTTCGCAGTATTTT; CDR3: CALTLGPLLSQYF
size: few; J: TRBJ2-2; D: TRBD2; V: TRBV3-1; DNA: TGTGCCAGCAGCCTTAGCGGGAGTAGCTCCGGGGAGCTGTTTTTT; CDR3: CASSLSGSSSGELFF
size: few; J: TRBJ2-3; D: TRBD2; V: TRBV12-3/TRBV12-4; DNA: TGTGCCAGCAGATCAACTAGCGGAGCAGATACGCAGTATTTT; CDR3: CASRSTSGADTQYF
size: few; J: TRBJ1-5; D: .; V: TRBV29-1; DNA: TGCAGCGTTGGGGGTACAGGGAATCAGCCCCAGCATTTT; CDR3: CSVGGTGNQPQHF
size: .; J: TRBJ1-1; D: .; V: TRBV5-1; DNA: TGCGCCAGCACCGACTACAACGCTGAAGCTTTCTTT; CDR3: CASTDYNAEAFF
size: few; J: TRBJ1-1; D: TRBD1; V: TRBV9; DNA: TGTGCCAGCAAAAGAACAGGGGGTAACACTGAAGCTTTCTTT; CDR3: CASKRTGGNTEAFF
size: many; J: TRBJ1-2; D: TRBD1; V: TRBV5-1; DNA: TGCGCCAGCAGCCAAGGGACAGCGACAACTATGGTCTACACCTTC; CDR3: CASSQGTATTMVYTF
size: .; J: TRBJ2-2; D: TRBD2; V: TRBV15; DNA: TGTGCCACCAGCACCCCGGGGGGGAACACCGGGGAGCTGTTTTTT; CDR3: CATSTPGGNTGELFF
size: .; J: TRBJ2-3; D: TRBD2; V: TRBV12-3/TRBV12-4; DNA: TGTGCCAGCAGACCAGCGGGAGGGCCTGGCACAGATACGCAGTATTTT; CDR3: CASRPAGGPGTDTQYF
size: .; J: TRBJ1-1; D: .; V: TRBV5-5; DNA: TGTGCCAGCAGCTTGTTTCCCGGGAACACTGAAGCTTTCTTT; CDR3: CASSLFPGNTEAFF
size: .; J: TRBJ2-1; D: TRBD2; V: TRBV7-2; DNA: TGTGCCAGCAGCTTAGCAGGGACTACCTTCAATGAGCAGTTCTTC; CDR3: CASSLAGTTFNEQFF
size: few; J: TRBJ1-2; D: .; V: TRBV4-2; DNA: TGTGCCAGCAGAGAGGTGGGGCGCTATGGCTACACCTTC; CDR3: CASREVGRYGYTF
size: .; J: TRBJ2-4; D: .; V: TRBV12-3/TRBV12-4; DNA: TGTGCCAGCAGTTTGAGAGCAGGGCTCAAAAACATTCAGTACTTC; CDR3: CASSLRAGLKNIQYF
size: few; J: TRBJ2-3; D: TRBD2; V: TRBV5-1; DNA: TGCGCCAGCAGCTGGGACTATCTCGGGGGTACGCAGTATTTT; CDR3: CASSWDYLGGTQYF
size: few; J: TRBJ2-1; D: .; V: TRBV12-3/TRBV12-4; DNA: TGTGCGGCCGGGACGGATTCCTACAATGAGCAGTTCTTC; CDR3: CAAGTDSYNEQFF